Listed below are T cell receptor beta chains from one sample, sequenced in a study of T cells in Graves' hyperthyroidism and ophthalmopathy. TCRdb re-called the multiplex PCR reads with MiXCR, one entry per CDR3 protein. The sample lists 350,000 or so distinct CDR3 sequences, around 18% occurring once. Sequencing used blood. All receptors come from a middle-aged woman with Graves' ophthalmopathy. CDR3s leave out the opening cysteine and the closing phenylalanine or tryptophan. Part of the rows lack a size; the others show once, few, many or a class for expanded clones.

CDR3: ASSLYPSGMNTEAF
size: few
V: TRBV27
J: TRBJ1-1

CDR3: ASSFEQGNHEQY
size: .
V: TRBV5-1
J: TRBJ2-7

CDR3: ASSRQGAVYEQY
size: many
V: TRBV28
J: TRBJ2-7

CDR3: AWSVGPYEQY
size: many
V: TRBV30
J: TRBJ2-7

CDR3: ASSRRVTGPDTYEQY
size: many
V: TRBV19
J: TRBJ2-7

CDR3: ASSQVELDRYNSPLH
size: .
V: TRBV4-2
J: TRBJ1-6

CDR3: ASSYLTGTTNYGYT
size: many
V: TRBV7-8
J: TRBJ1-2

CDR3: ASSRGGSGSGELF
size: .
V: TRBV7-2
J: TRBJ2-2

CDR3: ASSFLEGGYSNQPQH
size: many
V: TRBV28
J: TRBJ1-5

CDR3: SATGAPGGNQPQH
size: few
V: TRBV20-1
J: TRBJ1-5

CDR3: ASSLFGRGAGHMNTEAF
size: .
V: TRBV28
J: TRBJ1-1

CDR3: SARLGRVNTEAF
size: many
V: TRBV20-1
J: TRBJ1-1

CDR3: ASSESGGKLAKNIQY
size: many
V: TRBV2
J: TRBJ2-4

CDR3: ASSLRADEQY
size: many
V: TRBV5-1
J: TRBJ2-7

CDR3: ASKPFGSKMGNTIY
size: many
V: TRBV12-3/TRBV12-4
J: TRBJ1-3

CDR3: ASFRDGELF
size: few
V: TRBV7-7
J: TRBJ2-2

CDR3: ASSYGLGNNQPQH
size: many
V: TRBV6-5
J: TRBJ1-5

CDR3: ASRGAGQGTTGELF
size: .
V: TRBV6-1
J: TRBJ2-2

CDR3: ASSEAGDRRDSNQPQH
size: many
V: TRBV6-1
J: TRBJ1-5

CDR3: ASSLLLGELF
size: many
V: TRBV28
J: TRBJ2-2

CDR3: ASSPRTGGGNTIY
size: many
V: TRBV27
J: TRBJ1-3

CDR3: ASRDTAAQETQY
size: many
V: TRBV28
J: TRBJ2-5

CDR3: ASSLTGQQNQPQH
size: many
V: TRBV5-1
J: TRBJ1-5

CDR3: ATSDSSYTGELF
size: many
V: TRBV24-1
J: TRBJ2-2

CDR3: ASSSTMGPGSYEQY
size: many
V: TRBV6-2/TRBV6-3
J: TRBJ2-7

CDR3: ASSSAGRGTEAF
size: few
V: TRBV12-3/TRBV12-4
J: TRBJ1-1

CDR3: ASQTGGYT
size: many
V: TRBV12-3/TRBV12-4
J: TRBJ1-2